This T cell receptor (beta chain) came from a study of cytomegalovirus exposure and HLA in healthy donors. The wider study: In a previous analysis, around 110 million unique TCR beta sequences were found from some 180 million T cells.

The PCR ran on 60 Vbeta and 13 Jbeta primers. Using immunoSEQ multiplex PCR, the repertoire was profiled, and TCRdb retains in-frame clones only, with some absent. In the table there are roughly 150,000 clones, approximately 80% of which are singletons. Regarding the study as a whole: Certain sequence variants were highly shared and formed a cluster, and this cluster was likely a sequencing artifact. Fewer N-insertions (relative to the approximately 700-donor mean) were reportedly seen in an Asian-associated ancestry cluster in a later analysis.

As for this clone: The target antigen is unknown.

Sequenced: PBMCs. This clonotype was obtained from a man younger than 40 in good health and CMV-seronegative.

The CDR3 is CASSWGQGAYEQYF. The CDR3 DNA follows: TGTGCCAGCAGTTGGGGACAGGGGGCCTACGAGCAGTACTTC. This chain links TRBV27 with TRBJ2-7; 11 bases fit TRBD1. With V trimmed by 4 bases and J by 2 bases, 1 base remained unmatched. Looked up from germline, CDR1 is MNHEY and CDR2 is SMNVEV (reference sequence). The CDR3 consists of 14 residues.